This TCR beta chain appears in the sequencing data of a study of identical twins. Study results and limitations: Memory repertoires showed no such pattern, whereas abundant cord blood beta clonotypes carried fewer insertions.

Only healthy Caucasians were enrolled as donors. The CDR3 has 14 residues. Germline V lookup: CDR1 DFQATT, CDR2 SNEGSKA (reference sequence). The V end was cut by 3 bases, the J end by 2 bases, with 14 bases between. TCRdb used MiXCR to reprocess the 5' RACE reads, holding one entry per CDR3 protein. The data show around 250,000 distinct CDR3 sequences, 10% to 15% seen once. This clonotype has a handful of counts. Its specificity is not known. The same data also went into a second study, on yellow fever vaccine responses in identical twins.

What was sequenced was memory (CD45RO+) T cells sorted from blood. The TCR was taken from a woman between 18 and 29 years old in good health. The J gene is TRBJ2-7, the V gene TRBV20-1; D not resolved. The CDR3 is CSARTSQGPYEQYF. CDR3 sequence (DNA): TGCAGTGCTAGGACCAGCCAAGGGCCCTACGAGCAGTACTTC.